Listed here are 18 T cell receptor beta chains from one sample, sequenced in a study of cytomegalovirus exposure and HLA in healthy donors. The PCR had 60 Vbeta and 13 Jbeta primers. Profiled with immunoSEQ multiplex PCR; TCRdb holds only in-frame clones, not every one. The table shows 120,000 or so clones, with about three quarters occurring only once. Sequenced material: PBMCs. These receptors originate from a woman aged 35 to 49 in good health and CMV-seronegative.

The J gene is TRBJ2-3, the V gene TRBV27, with D unresolved. The CDR3 covers 14 residues. Trimming stripped 5 bases from V and 4 bases from J, with 13 bases between. Germline V CDR1 and CDR2: MNHEY, SMNVEV (reference sequence). The CDR3 coding sequence is TGTGCCAGCAGTCCCCTGAGAGCCTCAGATACGCAGTATTTT. It yields the protein CASSPLRASDTQYF.

In regard to this clone: The junction shows a germline mismatch at one end, possibly a read error. This sequence joins TRBV6-5 and TRBJ2-7; possible D gene TRBD1, 5 bases. Germline loops: CDR1 MNHEY, CDR2 SVGAGI. This CDR3 is built from 12 residues. CDR3 nucleotides: TGTGCCAGCAGTTATTCAGGGATGAGTTACCACTTC. This gives the protein CASSYSGMSYHF.

The chain carries TRBV18 and TRBJ1-1; 9 bases match TRBD1. In germline, CDR1 is KGHSH, CDR2 LQKENI. This CDR3 spans 16 amino acids. Losses at the gene ends were 3 bases for V and 1 base for J; bases not matched to a gene: 6. CDR3 nucleotide sequence: TGTGCCAGCTCACCCCGACAGGGGGTCCGGAACACTGAAGCTTTCTTT. Protein product: CASSPRQGVRNTEAFF.

This clone has only a few counts. This rearrangement joins TRBV7-9 to TRBJ2-1; D is unresolved. CDR1 is SEHNR, CDR2 FQNEAQ, per germline (reference sequence). CDR3 length: 13 residues. V was cut by 3 bases and J by 14 bases, with 17 bases left in between. CDR3 loop: CASSLTLGYEEFF. DNA of the CDR3: TGTGCCAGCAGCTTGACCCTTGGGTACGAGGAGTTCTTC.

V is TRBV28 and J is TRBJ1-5; D uncertain. CDR3 size: 15 residues. Germline CDR1 MDHEN, CDR2 SYDVKM. V was clipped by 1 base and J by 5 bases, with 12 bases between them. CDR3 bases: TGTGCCAGCAGTTTATTCGGTGGAGGTGATCAGCCCCAGCATTTT. Translation: CASSLFGGGDQPQHF.

V usage is TRBV28 and J usage is TRBJ1-6, with D hard to call. The CDR3 sequence is 13 residues long. Germline CDR1 MDHEN, CDR2 SYDVKM. V was cut by 10 bases and J by 7 bases, with 14 bases left in between. CDR3: CATQLFRNSPLHF. The DNA for the CDR3 is TGTGCCACCCAACTTTTTCGGAATTCACCCCTCCACTTT.

The chain combines TRBV5-1 with TRBJ1-1; 9 positions match TRBD1. This CDR3 has 15 amino acids. CDR1 is SGHRS, CDR2 YFSETQ, per germline. The junction had 12 bases not matched to a gene; V was cut back by 5 bases and J by 7 bases. The CDR3 bases are TGCGCCAGCAGGTACCTACAGGGGGCGGCTGGTGAAGCTTTCTTT. This gives the protein CASRYLQGAAGEAFF.

This chain connects TRBV5-6 to TRBJ2-3, with 7 bases identical to TRBD2. This CDR3 has 14 residues. Trimming at V came to 1 base and at J to 1 base, leaving 0 bases not matched to a gene. From germline, CDR1 is SGHDT and CDR2 YYEEEE. CDR3 amino acids: CASSLREGTDTQYF. The CDR3 DNA reads as TGTGCCAGCAGCTTGCGGGAGGGCACAGATACGCAGTATTTT.

This chain connects TRBV6-6 to TRBJ2-3; D gene ambiguous. The CDR3 spans 11 residues. Trimming stripped 7 bases from V and 5 bases from J, with 7 bases between. Germline CDR1 is MNHNY and CDR2 is SVGAGI (reference sequence). DNA for the CDR3: TGTGCCAGCACCCCCGGAGATACGCAGTATTTT. Encoded protein: CASTPGDTQYF.

The chain combines TRBV28 with TRBJ2-3; no clear D. Germline values: CDR1 MDHEN, CDR2 SYDVKM. There are 13 residues in the CDR3. Trimming took off 2 bases at V and 10 bases at J, with 13 bases between the two ends. This chain's CDR3 is CASSLHDSGAQYF. The CDR3 DNA is TGTGCCAGCAGTTTACATGACTCCGGAGCGCAGTATTTT.

V and J are TRBV25-1 and TRBJ2-7; D gene ambiguous. The CDR3 is 13 amino acids. Trimming stripped 6 bases from V and 2 bases from J, with 11 bases between. CDR1 is MGHDK, CDR2 SYGVNS, per germline. This chain's CDR3 is CASSPLAPYEQYF. The CDR3 DNA reads as TGTGCCAGCAGCCCATTAGCCCCCTACGAGCAGTACTTC.

The chain carries TRBV5-1 and TRBJ2-5; 7 bases are shared with TRBD2. The germline CDR1 and CDR2 sequences are SGHRS and YFSETQ. The CDR3 sequence is 14 residues long. The junction had 8 bases not matched to a gene; V was cut back by 5 bases and J by 4 bases. This chain's CDR3 is CASRRASGGETQYF. The CDR3, as DNA: TGCGCCAGCAGACGGGCCTCGGGGGGAGAGACCCAGTACTTC.

This chain connects TRBV5-1 to TRBJ2-7, with 8 bases lining up with TRBD1. The CDR3 length is 14 residues. In germline, CDR1 is SGHRS, CDR2 YFSETQ. Trimming at V came to 5 bases and at J to 6 bases, leaving 10 bases not matched to a gene. The CDR3 nucleotides read TGCGCCAGCAGGCAGGGGGCGGTCCGGTCCGAGCAGTACTTC. The encoded protein is CASRQGAVRSEQYF.

The CDR3 loop reads CASSPFAGPNSNEQYF. DNA for the CDR3: TGTGCCAGCAGCCCTTTCGCGGGACCGAATTCTAACGAGCAGTACTTC. The V call is TRBV7-9, the J call TRBJ2-7; maybe TRBD2 (6 bases). In germline, CDR1 is SEHNR, CDR2 FQNEAQ (reference sequence). Trimming removed 5 bases at V and 5 bases at J, with 22 bases between. This CDR3 contains 16 residues.

The chain employs TRBV25-1 and TRBJ1-2; TRBD1 matches at 8 bases. With V trimmed by 4 bases and J by 3 bases, 13 bases remained unmatched. Germline-derived CDR1 and CDR2 are MGHDK and SYGVNS. The CDR3 loop spans 17 amino acids. The CDR3 DNA reads as TGTGCCAGCAGTGGGCCGGGACAGGAACGGCGAGACTATGGCTACACCTTC. It yields the protein CASSGPGQERRDYGYTF.

This rearrangement joins TRBV6-6 to TRBJ1-2; D ambiguous. The germline V and J ends were trimmed by 6 bases and 0 bases, with 17 bases remaining between them. CDR1 and CDR2 (germline): MNHNY, SVGAGI (reference sequence). The CDR3 is 16 amino acids. CDR3 loop: CASRTHFSSSNYGYTF. The CDR3 DNA reads TGTGCCAGCAGAACTCACTTTTCTTCGTCTAACTATGGCTACACCTTC.

The V and J genes are TRBV6-1 and TRBJ1-2; TRBD1 matches at 7 bases. CDR3 size: 17 residues. The J segment lost 3 bases and the V segment lost 3 bases, leaving 13 bases of the junction unmatched. The germline gives CDR1 MNHNS, CDR2 SASEGT. The CDR3 DNA sequence: TGTGCCAGCAGTGACTTCGACGACCCCGGGACAGACTATGGCTACACCTTC. It is translated as CASSDFDDPGTDYGYTF.

This sequence joins TRBV28 and TRBJ2-7, with TRBD2 identical over 13 bases. CDR1 MDHEN and CDR2 SYDVKM come from the germline V gene. The CDR3 totals 18 residues. Unmatched junction bases numbered 13, after V lost 4 bases and J lost 4 bases. The CDR3, as DNA: TGTGCCAGCAGTTCGAACTCATGGGGGGGACTAGCGGGGTACGAGCAGTACTTC. It yields the protein CASSSNSWGGLAGYEQYF.